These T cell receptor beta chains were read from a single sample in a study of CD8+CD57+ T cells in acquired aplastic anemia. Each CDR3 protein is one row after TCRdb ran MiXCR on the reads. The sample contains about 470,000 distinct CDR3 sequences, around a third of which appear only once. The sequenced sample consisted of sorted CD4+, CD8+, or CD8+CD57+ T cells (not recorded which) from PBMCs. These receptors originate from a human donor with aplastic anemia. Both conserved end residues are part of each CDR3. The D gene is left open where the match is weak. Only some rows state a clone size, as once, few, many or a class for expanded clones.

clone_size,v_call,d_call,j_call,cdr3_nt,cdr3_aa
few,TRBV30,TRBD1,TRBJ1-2,TGTGCCTGGAGCGCGTTCACAGGGGTTTATGGCTACACCTTC,CAWSAFTGVYGYTF
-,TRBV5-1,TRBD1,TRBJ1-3,TGCGCCAGCAGCCCCGAACAGGGGAAAGGAAACACCATATATTTT,CASSPEQGKGNTIYF
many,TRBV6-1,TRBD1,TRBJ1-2,TGTGCCAGCAGTCCAGGACAGGGTATTAACTATGGCTACACCTTC,CASSPGQGINYGYTF
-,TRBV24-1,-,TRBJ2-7,TGTGCCACCAGTGAGTGGGGAAGCTACGAGCAGTACTTC,CATSEWGSYEQYF
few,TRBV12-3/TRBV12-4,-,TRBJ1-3,TGTGCCAGCATCCCTCGGACGATTTCTGGAAACACCATATATTTT,CASIPRTISGNTIYF
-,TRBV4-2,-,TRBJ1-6,TGTTCCAGCAGCCAAGCTAGATATAATTCACCCCTCCACTTT,CSSSQARYNSPLHF
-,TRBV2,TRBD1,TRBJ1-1,TGTGCCAGCAGGGGGACAGAAGAAGTGGCTTTCTTT,CASRGTEEVAFF
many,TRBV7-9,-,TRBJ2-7,TGTGCCAGCAGCTTAGTGGACGAGCAGTACTTC,CASSLVDEQYF
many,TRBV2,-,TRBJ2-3,TGTGCCAGCAGTGAAGAATGGAGGGGAACAGATACGCAGTATTTT,CASSEEWRGTDTQYF
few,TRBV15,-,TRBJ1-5,TGTGCCACCAGCCTAGGTGTTGGGGGCCAGCCCCAGCATTTT,CATSLGVGGQPQHF
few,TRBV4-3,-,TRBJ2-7,TGCGCCAGCAGCCAGGCTGACACCGGCTACGAGCAGTACTTC,CASSQADTGYEQYF
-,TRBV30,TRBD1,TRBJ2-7,TGTGCCTGCCGGACAGGGGGGACCTACGAGCAGTACTTC,CACRTGGTYEQYF
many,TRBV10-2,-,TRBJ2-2,TGCGCCAGCAGTCGAAAGTGGGAGCTGTTTTTT,CASSRKWELFF
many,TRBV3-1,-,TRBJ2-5,TGTGCCAGCAGCCAAAACAGGAAGGAGACCCAGTACTTC,CASSQNRKETQYF
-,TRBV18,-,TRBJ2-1,TGTGCCAGCTCACCGTCGACAGGTCTCAATGAGCAGTTCTTC,CASSPSTGLNEQFF
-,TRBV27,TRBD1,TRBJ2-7,TGTACCAGCAGTCGACTATCTAGGGGGCACGAGCAGTACTTC,CTSSRLSRGHEQYF
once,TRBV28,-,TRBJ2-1,TGTGCCAGCAGTTTGGGGGCTGCCTACAATGAGCAGTTCTTC,CASSLGAAYNEQFF
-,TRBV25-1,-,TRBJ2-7,TGTGCCAGCAGTGAATATCACCGGGACATCGCCTACGAGCAGTACTTC,CASSEYHRDIAYEQYF
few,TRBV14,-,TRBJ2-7,TGTGCCAGCAGCCGCCTACAGGGAGTGGGAACCTACGAGCAGTACTTC,CASSRLQGVGTYEQYF